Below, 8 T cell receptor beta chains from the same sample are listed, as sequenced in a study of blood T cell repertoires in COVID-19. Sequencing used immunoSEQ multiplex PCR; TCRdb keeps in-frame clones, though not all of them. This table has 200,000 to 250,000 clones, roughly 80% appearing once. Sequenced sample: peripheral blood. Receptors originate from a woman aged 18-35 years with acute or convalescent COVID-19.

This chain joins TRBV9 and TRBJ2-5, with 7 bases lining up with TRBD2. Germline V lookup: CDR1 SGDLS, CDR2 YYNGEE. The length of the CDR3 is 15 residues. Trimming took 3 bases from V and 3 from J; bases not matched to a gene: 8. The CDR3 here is CASSARREGKETQYF. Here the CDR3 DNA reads TGTGCCAGCAGCGCCCGCAGGGAGGGTAAAGAGACCCAGTACTTC.

CDR3 nucleotide sequence: TGTGCCAGTAGTATTTTAGGCGGCCCGTTATGGGAGCAGTACTTC. Protein product: CASSILGGPLWEQYF. This chain joins TRBV19 and TRBJ2-7; D gene uncertain. In germline, CDR1 is LNHDA, CDR2 SQIVND (reference sequence). The CDR3 extends over 15 amino acids. The V end lost 3 bases, the J end lost 7 bases, and 19 bases lay between the germline ends.

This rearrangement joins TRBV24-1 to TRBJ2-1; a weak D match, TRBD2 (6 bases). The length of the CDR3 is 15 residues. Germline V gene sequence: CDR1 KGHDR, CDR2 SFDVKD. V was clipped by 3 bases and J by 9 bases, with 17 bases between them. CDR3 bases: TGTGCCACCAGTGATGGGGGACTCGGAAAAGGTGAGCAGTTCTTC. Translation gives CATSDGGLGKGEQFF.

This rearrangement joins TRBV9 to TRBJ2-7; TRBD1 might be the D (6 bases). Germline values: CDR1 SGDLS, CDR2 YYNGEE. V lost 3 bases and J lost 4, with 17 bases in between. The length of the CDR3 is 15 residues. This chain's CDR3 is CASSALAGVGYEQYF. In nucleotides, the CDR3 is TGTGCCAGCAGCGCCCTTGCAGGGGTCGGGTACGAGCAGTACTTC.

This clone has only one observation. The CDR3 DNA reads as TGCGCCAGCAGCCACCGTACGGACAGATACAATCAGCCCCAGCATTTT. This gives the protein CASSHRTDRYNQPQHF. The chain carries TRBV4-1 and TRBJ1-5, with D possibly TRBD1 on 6 matching bases. V was clipped by 3 bases and J by 3 bases, with 15 bases between them. Germline CDR1 is MGHRA and CDR2 is YSYEKL. The CDR3 sequence is 16 residues long.

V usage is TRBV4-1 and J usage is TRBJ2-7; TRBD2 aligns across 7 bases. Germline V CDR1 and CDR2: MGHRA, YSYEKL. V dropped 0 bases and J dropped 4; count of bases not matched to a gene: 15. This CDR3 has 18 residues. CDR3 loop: CASSQESGLVEKRYEQYF. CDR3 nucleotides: TGCGCCAGCAGCCAAGAGTCTGGACTAGTCGAAAAGCGGTACGAGCAGTACTTC.

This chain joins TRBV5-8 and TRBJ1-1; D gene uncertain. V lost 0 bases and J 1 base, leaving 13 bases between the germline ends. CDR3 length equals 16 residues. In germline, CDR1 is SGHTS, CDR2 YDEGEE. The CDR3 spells CASSLEFSASNTEAFF. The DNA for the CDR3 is TGTGCCAGCAGCTTGGAATTTTCTGCGTCGAACACTGAAGCTTTCTTT.

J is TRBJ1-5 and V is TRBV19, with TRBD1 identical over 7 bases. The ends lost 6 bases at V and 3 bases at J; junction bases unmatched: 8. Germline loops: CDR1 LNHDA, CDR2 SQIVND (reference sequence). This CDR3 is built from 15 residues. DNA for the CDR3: TGTGCCAGTAGGACCCGGACAGGCTACAATCAGCCCCAGCATTTT. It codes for CASRTRTGYNQPQHF.